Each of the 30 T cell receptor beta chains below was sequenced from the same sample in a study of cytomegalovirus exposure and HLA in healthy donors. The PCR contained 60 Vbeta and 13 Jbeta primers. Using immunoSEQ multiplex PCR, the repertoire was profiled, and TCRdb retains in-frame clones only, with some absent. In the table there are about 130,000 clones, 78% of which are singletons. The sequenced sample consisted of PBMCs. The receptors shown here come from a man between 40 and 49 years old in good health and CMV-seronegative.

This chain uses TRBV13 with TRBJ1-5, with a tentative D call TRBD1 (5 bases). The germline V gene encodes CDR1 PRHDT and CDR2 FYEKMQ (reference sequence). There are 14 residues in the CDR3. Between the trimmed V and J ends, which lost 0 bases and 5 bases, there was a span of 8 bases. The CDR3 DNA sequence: TGTGCCAGCAGCTTAGGTCAGGGTCATCAGCCCCAGCATTTT. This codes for CASSLGQGHQPQHF.

CDR3 DNA: TGTGCCAGCAGTTACGACAGATCCGGATACTATGGCTACACCTTC. Protein sequence: CASSYDRSGYYGYTF. This rearrangement joins TRBV6-5 to TRBJ1-2, with D perhaps matching TRBD1 (5 bases). The germline V and J ends were trimmed by 2 bases and 3 bases, with 13 bases remaining between them. Germline assignment: CDR1 MNHEY and CDR2 SVGAGI. This CDR3 has 15 residues.

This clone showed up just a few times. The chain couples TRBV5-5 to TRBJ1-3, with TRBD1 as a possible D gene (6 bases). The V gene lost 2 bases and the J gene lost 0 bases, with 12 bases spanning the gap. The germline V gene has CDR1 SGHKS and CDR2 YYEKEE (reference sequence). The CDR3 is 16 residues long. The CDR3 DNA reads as TGTGCCAGCAGCTTTGGGCAGGGGAGCTCTGGAAACACCATATATTTT. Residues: CASSFGQGSSGNTIYF.

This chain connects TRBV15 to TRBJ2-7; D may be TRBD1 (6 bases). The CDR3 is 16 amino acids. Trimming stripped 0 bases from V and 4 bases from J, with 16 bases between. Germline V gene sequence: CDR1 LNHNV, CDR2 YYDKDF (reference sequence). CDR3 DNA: TGTGCCACCAGCAGAGATCTAGGGAGTAGGGGGTACGAGCAGTACTTC. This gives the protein CATSRDLGSRGYEQYF.

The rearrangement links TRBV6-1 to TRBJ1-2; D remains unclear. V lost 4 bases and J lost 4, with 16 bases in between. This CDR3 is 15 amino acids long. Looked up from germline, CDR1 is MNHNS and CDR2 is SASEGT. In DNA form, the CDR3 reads TGTGCCAGCAGTGGGGCCGGGGTTGGCAGCTATGGCTACACCTTC. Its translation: CASSGAGVGSYGYTF.

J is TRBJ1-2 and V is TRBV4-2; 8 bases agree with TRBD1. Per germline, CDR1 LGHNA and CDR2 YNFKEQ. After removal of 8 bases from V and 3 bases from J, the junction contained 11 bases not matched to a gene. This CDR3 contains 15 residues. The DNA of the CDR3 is TGTGCCAGCCACCCGGGACAGGTAGAGGACTATGGCTACACCTTC. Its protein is CASHPGQVEDYGYTF.

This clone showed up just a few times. CDR3 DNA sequence: TGTGCCAGCGCCCCCGGAGGGAACACTGAAGCTTTCTTT. It translates to CASAPGGNTEAFF. V usage is TRBV5-8 and J usage is TRBJ1-1; D gene unclear. The V and J ends lost 7 bases and 1 base respectively, with 11 bases between them. The length of the CDR3 is 13 residues. The germline V gene has CDR1 SGHTS and CDR2 YDEGEE.

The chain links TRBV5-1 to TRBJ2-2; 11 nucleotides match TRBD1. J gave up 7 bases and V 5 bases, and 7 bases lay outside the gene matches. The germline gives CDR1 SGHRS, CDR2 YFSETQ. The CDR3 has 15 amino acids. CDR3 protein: CASSPGTGGHGELFF. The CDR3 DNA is TGCGCCAGCAGTCCCGGGACAGGGGGTCACGGGGAGCTGTTTTTT.

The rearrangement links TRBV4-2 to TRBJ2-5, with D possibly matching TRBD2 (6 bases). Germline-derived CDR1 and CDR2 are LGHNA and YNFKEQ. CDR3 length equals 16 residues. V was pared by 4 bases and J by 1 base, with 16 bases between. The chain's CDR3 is CASSLERTKGQETQYF. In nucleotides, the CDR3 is TGTGCCAGCAGCCTGGAACGGACTAAAGGCCAAGAGACCCAGTACTTC.

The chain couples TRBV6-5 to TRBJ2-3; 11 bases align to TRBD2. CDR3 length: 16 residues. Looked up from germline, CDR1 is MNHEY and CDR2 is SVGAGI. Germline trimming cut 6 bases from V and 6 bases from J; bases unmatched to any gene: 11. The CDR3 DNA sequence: TGTGCCAGCAGCTACCTTAGCGGGGGGGTTCAGGATACGCAGTATTTT. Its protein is CASSYLSGGVQDTQYF.

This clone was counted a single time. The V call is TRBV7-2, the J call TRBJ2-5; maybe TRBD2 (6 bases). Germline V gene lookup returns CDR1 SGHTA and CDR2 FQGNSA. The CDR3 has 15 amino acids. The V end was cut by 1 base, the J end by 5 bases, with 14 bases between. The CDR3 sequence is CASSLDGGVYETQYF. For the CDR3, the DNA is TGTGCCAGCAGCTTAGATGGCGGGGTTTACGAGACCCAGTACTTC.

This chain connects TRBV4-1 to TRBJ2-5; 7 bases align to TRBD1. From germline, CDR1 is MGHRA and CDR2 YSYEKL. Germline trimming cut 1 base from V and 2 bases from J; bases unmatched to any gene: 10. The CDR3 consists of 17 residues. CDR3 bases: TGCGCCAGCAGCCAAGGCATACCCGGGACAGTACAAGAGACCCAGTACTTC. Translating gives CASSQGIPGTVQETQYF.

CDR3 sequence reads: CASSLGGRSTGELFF. The CDR3 DNA follows: TGCGCCAGCAGCTTGGGGGGGCGAAGCACCGGGGAGCTGTTTTTT. The V gene is TRBV5-1, the J gene TRBJ2-2, with a possible D match to TRBD1 (6 bases). The CDR3 loop spans 15 amino acids. With 0 bases removed from V and 4 bases from J, the gap between germline ends came to 10 bases. Germline values: CDR1 SGHRS, CDR2 YFSETQ.

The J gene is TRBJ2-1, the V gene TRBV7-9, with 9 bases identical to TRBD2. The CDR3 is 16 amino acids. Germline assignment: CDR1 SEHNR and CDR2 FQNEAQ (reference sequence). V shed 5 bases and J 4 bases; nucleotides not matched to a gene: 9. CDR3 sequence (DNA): TGTGCCAGCAGCACGATTAGCGGGGGCCCTTACAATGAGCAGTTCTTC. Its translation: CASSTISGGPYNEQFF. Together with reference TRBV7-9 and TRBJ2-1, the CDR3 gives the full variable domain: DTGVSQNPRHKITKRGQNVTFRCDPISEHNRLYWYRQTLGQGPEFLTYFQNEAQLEKSRLLSDRFSAERPKGSFSTLEIQRTEQGDSAMYLCASSTISGGPYNEQFFGPGTRLTVL.

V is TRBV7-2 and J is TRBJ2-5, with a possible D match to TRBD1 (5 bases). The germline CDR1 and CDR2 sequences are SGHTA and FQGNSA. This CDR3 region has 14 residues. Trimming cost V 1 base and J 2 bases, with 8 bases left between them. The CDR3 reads CASSLGQLQETQYF. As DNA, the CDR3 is TGTGCCAGCAGCTTAGGACAGCTTCAAGAGACCCAGTACTTC. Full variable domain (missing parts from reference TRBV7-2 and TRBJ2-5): GAGVSQSPSNKVTEKGKDVELRCDPISGHTALYWYRQSLGQGLEFLIYFQGNSAPDKSGLPSDRFSAERTGGSVSTLTIQRTQQEDSAVYLCASSLGQLQETQYFGPGTRLLVL.

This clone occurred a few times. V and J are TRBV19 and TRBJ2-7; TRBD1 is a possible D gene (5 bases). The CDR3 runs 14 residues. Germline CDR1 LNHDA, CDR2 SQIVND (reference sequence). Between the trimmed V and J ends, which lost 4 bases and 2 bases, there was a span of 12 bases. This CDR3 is CASSRSIGAYEQYF. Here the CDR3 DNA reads TGTGCCAGTAGTAGATCGATAGGGGCCTACGAGCAGTACTTC.

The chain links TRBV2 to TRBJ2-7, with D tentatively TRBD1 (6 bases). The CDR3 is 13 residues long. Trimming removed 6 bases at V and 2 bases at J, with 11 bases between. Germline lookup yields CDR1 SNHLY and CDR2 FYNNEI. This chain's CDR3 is CASSDDRTYEQYF. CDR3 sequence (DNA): TGTGCCAGCAGCGATGACAGGACCTACGAGCAGTACTTC.

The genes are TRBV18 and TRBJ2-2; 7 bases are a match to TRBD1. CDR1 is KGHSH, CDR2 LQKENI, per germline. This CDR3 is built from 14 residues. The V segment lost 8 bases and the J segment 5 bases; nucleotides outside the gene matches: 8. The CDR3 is CASRTQGETGELFF. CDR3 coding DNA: TGTGCCAGCAGAACTCAGGGGGAGACCGGGGAGCTGTTTTTT.

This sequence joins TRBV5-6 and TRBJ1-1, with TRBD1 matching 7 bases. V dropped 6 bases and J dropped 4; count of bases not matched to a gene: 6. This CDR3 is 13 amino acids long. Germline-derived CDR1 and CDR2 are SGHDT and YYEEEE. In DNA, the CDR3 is TGTGCCAGCAACATAGGGGGCCTCACTGAAGCTTTCTTT. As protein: CASNIGGLTEAFF. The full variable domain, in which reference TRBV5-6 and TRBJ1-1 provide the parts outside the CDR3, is DAGVTQSPTHLIKTRGQQVTLRCSPKSGHDTVSWYQQALGQGPQFIFQYYEEEERQRGNFPDRFSGHQFPNYSSELNVNALLLGDSALYLCASNIGGLTEAFFGQGTRLTVV.

CDR3 DNA sequence: TGTGCCAGCAGTTACACATCAGGGGGCGTAGGTCAGCCCCAGCATTTT. It translates to CASSYTSGGVGQPQHF. The chain carries TRBV6-6 and TRBJ1-5, with 8 positions matching TRBD1. Germline trimming cut 2 bases from V and 6 bases from J; bases unmatched to any gene: 9. This CDR3 contains 16 residues. Per germline, CDR1 MNHNY and CDR2 SVGAGI (reference sequence).

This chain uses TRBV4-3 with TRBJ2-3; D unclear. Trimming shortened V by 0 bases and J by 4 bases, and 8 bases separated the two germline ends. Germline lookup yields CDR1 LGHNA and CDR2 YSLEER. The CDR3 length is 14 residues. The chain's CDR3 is CASSQDKIADTQYF. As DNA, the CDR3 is TGCGCCAGCAGCCAAGACAAAATAGCAGATACGCAGTATTTT.

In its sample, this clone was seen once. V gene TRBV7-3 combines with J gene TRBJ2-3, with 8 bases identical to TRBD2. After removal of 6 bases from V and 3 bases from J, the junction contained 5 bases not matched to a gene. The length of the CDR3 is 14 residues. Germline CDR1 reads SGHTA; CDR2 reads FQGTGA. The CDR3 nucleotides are TGTGCCAGCAGTCACGCGGGGGGAACAGATACGCAGTATTTT. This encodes CASSHAGGTDTQYF.

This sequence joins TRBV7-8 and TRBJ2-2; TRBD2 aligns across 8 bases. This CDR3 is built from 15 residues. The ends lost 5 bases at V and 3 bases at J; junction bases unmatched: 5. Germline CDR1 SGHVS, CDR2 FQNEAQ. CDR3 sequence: CASSPIAGYTGELFF. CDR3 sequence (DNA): TGTGCCAGCAGCCCCATAGCGGGGTACACCGGGGAGCTGTTTTTT.

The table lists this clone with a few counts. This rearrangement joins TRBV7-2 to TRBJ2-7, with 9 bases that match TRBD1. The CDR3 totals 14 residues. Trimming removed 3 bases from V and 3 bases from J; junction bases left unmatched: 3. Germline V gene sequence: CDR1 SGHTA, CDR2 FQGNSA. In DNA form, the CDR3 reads TGTGCCAGCAGCTTGGGACAGGGCTACTACGAGCAGTACTTC. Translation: CASSLGQGYYEQYF. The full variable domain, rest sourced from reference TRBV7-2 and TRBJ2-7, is GAGVSQSPSNKVTEKGKDVELRCDPISGHTALYWYRQSLGQGLEFLIYFQGNSAPDKSGLPSDRFSAERTGGSVSTLTIQRTQQEDSAVYLCASSLGQGYYEQYFGPGTRLTVT.

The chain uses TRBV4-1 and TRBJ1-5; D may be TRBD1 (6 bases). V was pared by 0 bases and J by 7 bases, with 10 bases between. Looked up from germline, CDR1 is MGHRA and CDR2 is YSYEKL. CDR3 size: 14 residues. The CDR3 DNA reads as TGCGCCAGCAGCCAAGAACAGGGTTTGCAGCCCCAGCATTTT. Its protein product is CASSQEQGLQPQHF.

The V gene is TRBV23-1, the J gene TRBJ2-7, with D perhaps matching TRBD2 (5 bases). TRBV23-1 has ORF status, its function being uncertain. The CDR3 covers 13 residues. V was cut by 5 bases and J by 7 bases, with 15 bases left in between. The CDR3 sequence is CASSSIGLWEQYF. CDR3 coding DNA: TGCGCCAGCAGTTCAATAGGACTGTGGGAGCAGTACTTC.

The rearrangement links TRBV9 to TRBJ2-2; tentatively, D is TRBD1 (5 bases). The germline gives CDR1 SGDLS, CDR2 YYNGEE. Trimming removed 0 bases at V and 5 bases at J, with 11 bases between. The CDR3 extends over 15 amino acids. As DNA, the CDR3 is TGTGCCAGCAGCGTAGGGACAACTGCGACCGGGGAGCTGTTTTTT. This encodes CASSVGTTATGELFF.

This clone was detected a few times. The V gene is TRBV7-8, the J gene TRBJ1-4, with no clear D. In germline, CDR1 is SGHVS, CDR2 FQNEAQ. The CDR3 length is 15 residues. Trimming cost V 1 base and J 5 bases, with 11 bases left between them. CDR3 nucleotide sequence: TGTGCCAGCAGCTTAGGACAATCAGAGAATGAAAAACTGTTTTTT. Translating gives CASSLGQSENEKLFF. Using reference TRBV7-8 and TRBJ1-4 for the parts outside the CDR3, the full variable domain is GAGVSQSPRYKVAKRGQDVALRCDPISGHVSLFWYQQALGQGPEFLTYFQNEAQLDKSGLPSDRFFAERPEGSVSTLKIQRTQQEDSAVYLCASSLGQSENEKLFFGSGTQLSVL.

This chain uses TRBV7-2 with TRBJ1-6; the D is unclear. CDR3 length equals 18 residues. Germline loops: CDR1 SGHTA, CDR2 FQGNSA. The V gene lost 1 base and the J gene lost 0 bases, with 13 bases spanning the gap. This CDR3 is CASSLEFTGSSYNSPLHF. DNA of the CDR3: TGTGCCAGCAGCTTAGAATTTACTGGGAGCTCCTATAATTCACCCCTCCACTTT.

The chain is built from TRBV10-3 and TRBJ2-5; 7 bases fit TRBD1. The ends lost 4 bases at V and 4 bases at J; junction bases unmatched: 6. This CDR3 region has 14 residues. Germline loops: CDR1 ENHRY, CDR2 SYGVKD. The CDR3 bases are TGTGCCATCAGTGGGGATGGGACAGCAGAGACCCAGTACTTC. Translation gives CAISGDGTAETQYF.